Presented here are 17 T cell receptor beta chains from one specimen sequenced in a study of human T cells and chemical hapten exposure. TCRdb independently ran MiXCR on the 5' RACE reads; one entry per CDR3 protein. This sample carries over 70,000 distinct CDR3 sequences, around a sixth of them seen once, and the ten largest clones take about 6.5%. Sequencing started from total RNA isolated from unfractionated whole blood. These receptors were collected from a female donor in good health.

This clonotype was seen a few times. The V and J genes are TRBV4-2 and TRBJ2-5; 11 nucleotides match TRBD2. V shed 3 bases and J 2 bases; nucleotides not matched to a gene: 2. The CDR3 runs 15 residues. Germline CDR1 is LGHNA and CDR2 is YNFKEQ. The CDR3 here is CASSQGTSGQETQYF. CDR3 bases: TGTGCCAGCAGCCAGGGGACTAGCGGACAAGAGACCCAGTACTTC.

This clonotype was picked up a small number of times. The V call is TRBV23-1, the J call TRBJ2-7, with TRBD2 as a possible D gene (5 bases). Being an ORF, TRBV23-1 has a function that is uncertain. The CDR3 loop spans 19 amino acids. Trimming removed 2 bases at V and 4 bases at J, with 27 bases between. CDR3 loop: CASSQPTLRVDLVLYEQYF. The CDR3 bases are TGCGCCAGCAGTCAACCGACCCTTCGCGTGGACTTAGTCTTATACGAGCAGTACTTC.

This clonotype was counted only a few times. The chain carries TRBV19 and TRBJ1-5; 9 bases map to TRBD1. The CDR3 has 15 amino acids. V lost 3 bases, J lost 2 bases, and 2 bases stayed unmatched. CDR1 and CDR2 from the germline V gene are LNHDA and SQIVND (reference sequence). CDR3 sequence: CASSMDRGRNQPQHF. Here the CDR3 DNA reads TGTGCCAGTAGTATGGACAGGGGCCGCAATCAGCCCCAGCATTTT.

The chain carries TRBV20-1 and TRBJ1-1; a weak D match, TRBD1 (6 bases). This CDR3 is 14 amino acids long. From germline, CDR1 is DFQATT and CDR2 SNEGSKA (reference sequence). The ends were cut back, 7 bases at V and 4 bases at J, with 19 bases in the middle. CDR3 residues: CSGSRGLDGTEAFF. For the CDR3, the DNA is TGCAGTGGATCACGGGGGCTTGACGGCACTGAAGCTTTCTTT.

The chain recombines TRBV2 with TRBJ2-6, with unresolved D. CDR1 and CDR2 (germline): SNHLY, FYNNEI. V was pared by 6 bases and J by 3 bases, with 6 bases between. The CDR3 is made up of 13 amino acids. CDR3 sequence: CASRESGANVLTF. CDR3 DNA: TGTGCCAGCAGGGAAAGTGGGGCCAACGTCCTGACTTTC.

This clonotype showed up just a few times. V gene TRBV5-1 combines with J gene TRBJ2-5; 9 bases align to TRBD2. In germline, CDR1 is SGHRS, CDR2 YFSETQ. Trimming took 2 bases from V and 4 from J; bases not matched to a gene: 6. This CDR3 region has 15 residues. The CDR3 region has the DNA TGCGCCAGCAGCTTTCTAGCGGGAAATGGAGAGACCCAGTACTTC. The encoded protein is CASSFLAGNGETQYF. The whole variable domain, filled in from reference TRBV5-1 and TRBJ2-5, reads KAGVTQTPRYLIKTRGQQVTLSCSPISGHRSVSWYQQTPGQGLQFLFEYFSETQRNKGNFPGRFSGRQFSNSRSEMNVSTLELGDSALYLCASSFLAGNGETQYFGPGTRLLVL.

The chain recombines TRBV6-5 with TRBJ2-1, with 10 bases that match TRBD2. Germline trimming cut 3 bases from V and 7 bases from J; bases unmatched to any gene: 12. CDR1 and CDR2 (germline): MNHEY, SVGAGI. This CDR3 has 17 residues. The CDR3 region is CASSYLPSGSSGNEQFF. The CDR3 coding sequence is TGTGCCAGCAGTTATTTGCCTAGCGGGAGTTCAGGGAATGAGCAGTTCTTC.

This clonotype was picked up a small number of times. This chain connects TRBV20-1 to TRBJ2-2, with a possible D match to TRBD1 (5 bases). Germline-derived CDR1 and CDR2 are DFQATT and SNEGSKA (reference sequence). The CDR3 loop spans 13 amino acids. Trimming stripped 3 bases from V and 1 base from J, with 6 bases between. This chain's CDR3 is CSASDRNTGELFF. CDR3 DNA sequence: TGCAGTGCTAGTGACAGGAACACCGGGGAGCTGTTTTTT.

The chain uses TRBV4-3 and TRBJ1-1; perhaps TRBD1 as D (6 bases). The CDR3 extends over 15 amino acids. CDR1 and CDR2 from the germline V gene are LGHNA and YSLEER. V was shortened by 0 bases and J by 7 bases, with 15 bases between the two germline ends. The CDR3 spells CASSQDPAQGVEAFF. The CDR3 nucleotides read TGCGCCAGCAGCCAAGATCCCGCACAGGGTGTTGAAGCTTTCTTT.

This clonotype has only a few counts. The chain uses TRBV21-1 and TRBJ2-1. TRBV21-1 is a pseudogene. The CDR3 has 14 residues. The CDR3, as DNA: TGTGCCAGCAACAGGGTCTCTCGAGTCAATGAGCAGTTCTTC. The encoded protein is CASNRVSRVNEQFF.

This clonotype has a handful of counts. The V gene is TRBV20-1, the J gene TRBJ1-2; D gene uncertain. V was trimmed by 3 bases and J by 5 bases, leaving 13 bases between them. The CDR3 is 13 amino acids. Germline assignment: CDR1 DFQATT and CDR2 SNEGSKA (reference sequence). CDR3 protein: CSASTRGGYGYTF. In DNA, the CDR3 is TGCAGTGCTAGCACCCGAGGAGGGTATGGCTACACCTTC.

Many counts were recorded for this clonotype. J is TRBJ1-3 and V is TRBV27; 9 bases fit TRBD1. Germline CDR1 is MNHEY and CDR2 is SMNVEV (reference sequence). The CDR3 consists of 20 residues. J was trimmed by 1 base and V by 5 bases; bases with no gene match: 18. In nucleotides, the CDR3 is TGTGCCAGCAGTCCAGCGGACAGGGGTAGTTTGTGGAGTTCTGGAAACACCATATATTTT. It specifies CASSPADRGSLWSSGNTIYF.

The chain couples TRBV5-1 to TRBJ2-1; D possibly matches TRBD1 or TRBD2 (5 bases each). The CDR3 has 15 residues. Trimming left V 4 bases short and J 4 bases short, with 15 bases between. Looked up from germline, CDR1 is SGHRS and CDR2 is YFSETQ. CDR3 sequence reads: CASSPRADIYNEQFF. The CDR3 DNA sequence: TGCGCCAGCAGCCCCCGAGCGGACATATACAATGAGCAGTTCTTC.

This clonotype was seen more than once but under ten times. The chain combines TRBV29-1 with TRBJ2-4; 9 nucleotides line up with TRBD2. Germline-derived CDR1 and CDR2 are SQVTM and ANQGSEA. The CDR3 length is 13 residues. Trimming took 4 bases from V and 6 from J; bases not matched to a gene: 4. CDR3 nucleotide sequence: TGCAGCGTTGGGATTAGCGGGGGAAACATTCAGTACTTC. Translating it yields CSVGISGGNIQYF. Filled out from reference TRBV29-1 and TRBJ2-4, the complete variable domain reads SAVISQKPSRDICQRGTSLTIQCQVDSQVTMMFWYRQQPGQSLTLIATANQGSEATYESGFVIDKFPISRPNLTFSTLTVSNMSPEDSSIYLCSVGISGGNIQYFGAGTRLSVL.

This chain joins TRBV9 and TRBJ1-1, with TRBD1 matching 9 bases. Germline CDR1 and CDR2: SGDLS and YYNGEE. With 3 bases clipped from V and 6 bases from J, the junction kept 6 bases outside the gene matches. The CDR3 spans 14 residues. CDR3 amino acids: CASSARTGVPEAFF. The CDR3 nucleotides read TGTGCCAGCAGCGCAAGGACAGGGGTCCCTGAAGCTTTCTTT.

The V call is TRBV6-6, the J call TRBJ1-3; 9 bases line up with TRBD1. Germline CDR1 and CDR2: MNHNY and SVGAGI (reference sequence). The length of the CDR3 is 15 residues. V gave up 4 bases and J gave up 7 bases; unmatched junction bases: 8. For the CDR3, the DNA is TGTGCCAGCAGTTCCCAACAGGGGGCTGCTAACACCATATATTTT. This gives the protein CASSSQQGAANTIYF.

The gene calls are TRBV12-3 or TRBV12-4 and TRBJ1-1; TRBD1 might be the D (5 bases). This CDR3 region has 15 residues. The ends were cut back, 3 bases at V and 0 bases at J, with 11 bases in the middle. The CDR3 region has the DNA TGTGCCAGCAGTTTGGGGGGATGGATGAACACTGAAGCTTTCTTT. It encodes CASSLGGWMNTEAFF.